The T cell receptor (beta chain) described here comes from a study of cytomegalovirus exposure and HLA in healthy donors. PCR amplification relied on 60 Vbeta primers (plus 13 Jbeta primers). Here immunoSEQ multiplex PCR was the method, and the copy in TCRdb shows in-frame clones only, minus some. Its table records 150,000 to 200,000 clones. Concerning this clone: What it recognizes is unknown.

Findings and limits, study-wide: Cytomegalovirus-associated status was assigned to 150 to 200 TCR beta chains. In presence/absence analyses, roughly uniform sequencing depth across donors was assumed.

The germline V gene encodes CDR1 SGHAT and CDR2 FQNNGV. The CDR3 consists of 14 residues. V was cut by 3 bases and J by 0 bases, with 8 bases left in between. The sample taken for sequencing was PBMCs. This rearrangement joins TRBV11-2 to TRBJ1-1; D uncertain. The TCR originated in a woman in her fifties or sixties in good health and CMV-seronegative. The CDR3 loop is CASSFGLMNTEAFF. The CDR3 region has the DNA TGTGCCAGCAGCTTCGGACTGATGAACACTGAAGCTTTCTTT.